The clone carrying this TCR beta chain appeared many times. No antigen is known for it. The entry originates in a study of T cells in Graves' hyperthyroidism and ophthalmopathy. V lost 5 bases, J lost 5 bases, and 18 bases lay in between. In germline, CDR1 is MGHRA, CDR2 YSYEKL. The CDR3 contains 15 residues. Any patient presenting with uncontrolled infection, other autoimmune disease, pregnancy or lactation was left out. RNA transcripts yielded amplified TCR beta CDR3 regions. With the HTBI primer set, the TCR CDR3 went through a first round of RT-PCR. In TCRdb, the multiplex PCR reads were re-called with MiXCR into one record per CDR3 protein. The table includes about 420,000 distinct CDR3 sequences, 15% to 18% detected once. The study's findings and limits: A 13 V-J model separated ophthalmopathy from stable hyperthyroidism. Blood also carried most thyroid clonotypes expanded above 0.001.

The gene calls are TRBV4-1 and TRBJ2-5, with D possibly matching TRBD2 (5 bases). This clonotype was sampled from a woman under 30 with Graves' hyperthyroidism. The sample taken for sequencing was blood. The CDR3 bases are TGCGCCAGCAGCGACACCCTCAGTACGGGGGAGACCCAGTACTTC. It specifies CASSDTLSTGETQYF.